Below, 21 T cell receptor beta chains from the same sample are listed, as sequenced in a study of PD-L1 blockade in urothelial cancer. Using immunoSEQ multiplex PCR, the repertoire was profiled, and TCRdb retains in-frame clones only, with some absent. The table shows approximately 48,000 clones, with approximately 83% occurring only once. Sequencing was performed on PBMCs, taken around atezolizumab (anti-PD-L1) treatment. The receptors come from a man aged 60 to 75 with urothelial cancer.

In its sample, this clone was seen a few times. J is TRBJ1-1 and V is TRBV19; no clear D gene. Per germline, CDR1 LNHDA and CDR2 SQIVND (reference sequence). The CDR3 sequence is 14 residues long. The V gene lost 5 bases and the J gene lost 1 base, with 11 bases spanning the gap. The CDR3 nucleotides read TGTGCCAGTAGTCCGGGAGCTTCGAACACTGAAGCTTTCTTT. The encoded protein is CASSPGASNTEAFF.

V is TRBV5-1 and J is TRBJ2-7, with D perhaps TRBD1 (5 bases). The V gene lost 0 bases and the J gene lost 2 bases, with 12 bases spanning the gap. The CDR3 has 15 amino acids. Germline CDR1 is SGHRS and CDR2 is YFSETQ. CDR3 amino acids: CASSLEVTEAYEQYF. The CDR3 DNA follows: TGCGCCAGCAGCTTGGAAGTGACAGAGGCCTACGAGCAGTACTTC.

The J gene is TRBJ2-3, the V gene TRBV29-1; 7 nucleotides agree with TRBD2. J lost 1 base, V lost 2 bases, and 0 bases had no gene match. This CDR3 has 13 amino acids. Looked up from germline, CDR1 is SQVTM and CDR2 is ANQGSEA. CDR3 loop: CSVETSGTDTQYF. As DNA, the CDR3 is TGCAGCGTTGAAACTAGCGGCACAGATACGCAGTATTTT.

The sample holds one count of this clone. This chain connects TRBV7-6 to TRBJ1-3; D remains ambiguous. V gave up 0 bases and J gave up 1 base, with 7 bases separating them. The CDR3 is 15 amino acids. The germline V gene encodes CDR1 SGHVS and CDR2 FNYEAQ. The DNA for the CDR3 is TGTGCCAGCAGCTTAGCGCGGGCTTCTGGAAACACCATATATTTT. Its protein product is CASSLARASGNTIYF. The whole variable domain, remainder taken from reference TRBV7-6 and TRBJ1-3, is GAGVSQSPRYKVTKRGQDVALRCDPISGHVSLYWYRQALGQGPEFLTYFNYEAQQDKSGLPNDRFSAERPEGSISTLTIQRTEQRDSAMYRCASSLARASGNTIYFGEGSWLTVV.

V gene TRBV28 combines with J gene TRBJ1-5; a possible D gene is TRBD1 (5 bases). Germline-derived CDR1 and CDR2 are MDHEN and SYDVKM. The CDR3 is made up of 17 amino acids. Trimming pared 8 bases from V and 1 base from J, leaving 21 bases between. CDR3 nucleotides: TGTGCCAGCGGTCCCACGACAGCCCTTGGCAGCAATCAGCCCCAGCATTTT. Protein sequence: CASGPTTALGSNQPQHF.

V usage is TRBV9 and J usage is TRBJ2-7; TRBD2 is a possible D gene (5 bases). The V and J ends lost 0 bases and 0 bases respectively, with 10 bases between them. CDR3 length equals 15 residues. Germline values: CDR1 SGDLS, CDR2 YYNGEE. As DNA, the CDR3 is TGTGCCAGCAGCGTAGCTAAAAGCGGCTCCTACGAGCAGTACTTC. Translating it yields CASSVAKSGSYEQYF.

The chain recombines TRBV27 with TRBJ1-2, with a weak D call TRBD1 (5 bases). Trimming stripped 1 base from V and 5 bases from J, with 14 bases between. The CDR3 extends over 15 amino acids. CDR1 is MNHEY, CDR2 SMNVEV, per germline (reference sequence). The CDR3 nucleotides are TGTGCCAGCAGTTTATGGGGGGATAGGGTTTATGGCTACACCTTC. Translation: CASSLWGDRVYGYTF.

V gene TRBV4-1 combines with J gene TRBJ2-7; 12 nucleotides line up with TRBD2. Trimming at V came to 4 bases and at J to 4 bases, leaving 8 bases not matched to a gene. The CDR3 is 16 residues long. CDR1 MGHRA and CDR2 YSYEKL come from the germline V gene. The CDR3 is CASSRQTSGSGYEQYF. The CDR3 DNA reads TGCGCCAGCAGCCGGCAGACTAGCGGGAGCGGATACGAGCAGTACTTC.

The chain carries TRBV6-5 and TRBJ2-7, with a weak D call TRBD1 (8 bases). Germline-derived CDR1 and CDR2 are MNHEY and SVGAGI. V lost 5 bases and J lost 8, with 13 bases in between. The CDR3 has 12 amino acids. The CDR3 loop reads CASSSGTGQQYF. DNA for the CDR3: TGTGCCAGCAGTAGCGGGACAGGCCAGCAGTACTTC.

The chain combines TRBV19 with TRBJ2-7, with D maybe TRBD2 (5 bases). V was cut by 3 bases and J by 2 bases, with 14 bases left in between. The germline gives CDR1 LNHDA, CDR2 SQIVND (reference sequence). The CDR3 sequence is 15 residues long. CDR3: CASSMAPGGAYEQYF. The DNA of the CDR3 is TGTGCCAGTAGTATGGCCCCCGGAGGCGCCTACGAGCAGTACTTC.

J is TRBJ2-7 and V is TRBV27, with TRBD2 identical over 7 bases. Germline V lookup: CDR1 MNHEY, CDR2 SMNVEV (reference sequence). The CDR3 runs to 14 residues. After removal of 5 bases from V and 2 bases from J, the junction contained 6 bases not matched to a gene. The CDR3 DNA reads TGTGCCAGCAGTATCCGGGAGGAAGCCTACGAGCAGTACTTC. Its protein is CASSIREEAYEQYF.

This clone was found once. The rearrangement joins TRBV4-1 to TRBJ1-1, with 7 bases aligning to TRBD1. Looked up from germline, CDR1 is MGHRA and CDR2 is YSYEKL. V was pared by 2 bases and J by 3 bases, with 6 bases of the junction left unmatched. The CDR3 covers 15 residues. CDR3 sequence: CASSQPRDRHTEAFF. In DNA form, the CDR3 reads TGCGCCAGCAGCCAACCCCGGGACAGACACACTGAAGCTTTCTTT.

The rearrangement joins TRBV5-1 to TRBJ1-1; unclear D gene. Trimming removed 4 bases from V and 0 bases from J, with 7 bases in between. This CDR3 region has 13 residues. The germline gives CDR1 SGHRS, CDR2 YFSETQ. CDR3: CASSPILNTEAFF. The CDR3 DNA follows: TGCGCCAGCAGCCCCATTCTGAACACTGAAGCTTTCTTT.

V gene TRBV5-1 combines with J gene TRBJ1-1; TRBD1 might be the D (6 bases). The germline V gene encodes CDR1 SGHRS and CDR2 YFSETQ. The CDR3 loop spans 14 amino acids. Trimming cost V 7 bases and J 4 bases, with 17 bases left between them. For the CDR3, the DNA is TGCGCCAGCGGCACCACAGGGACGGGCACTGAAGCTTTCTTT. Translated: CASGTTGTGTEAFF.

V is TRBV27 and J is TRBJ2-7; TRBD1 aligns across 10 bases. Germline CDR1 is MNHEY and CDR2 is SMNVEV (reference sequence). The CDR3 is 19 amino acids. Trimming removed 4 bases from V and 2 bases from J; junction bases left unmatched: 17. The CDR3 DNA reads as TGTGCCAGCAGTTACGGGTGGAGGGTTGGGACAGGGGCCCCCTACGAGCAGTACTTC. Its protein product is CASSYGWRVGTGAPYEQYF.

The genes are TRBV19 and TRBJ2-7, with TRBD2 matching over 7 bases. Losses at the gene ends were 6 bases for V and 2 bases for J; bases not matched to a gene: 10. The CDR3 loop spans 15 amino acids. Germline-derived CDR1 and CDR2 are LNHDA and SQIVND (reference sequence). The CDR3 DNA follows: TGTGCCAGTAGGCTGACGGGGGGACCTACCTACGAGCAGTACTTC. Its translation: CASRLTGGPTYEQYF.

The chain uses TRBV6-6 and TRBJ2-5; TRBD1 matches at 7 bases. There are 16 residues in the CDR3. Germline loops: CDR1 MNHNY, CDR2 SVGAGI (reference sequence). V lost 5 bases, J lost 1 base, and 10 bases stayed unmatched. This CDR3 is CASSGQTTGLQETQYF. CDR3 sequence (DNA): TGTGCCAGCAGTGGCCAAACGACAGGGCTCCAAGAGACCCAGTACTTC.

CDR3 sequence: CASSLGRRYTDTQYF. As DNA, the CDR3 is TGTGCCAGCAGTTTAGGTAGGCGGTACACAGATACGCAGTATTTT. The chain links TRBV27 to TRBJ2-3; D is unresolved. Germline V lookup: CDR1 MNHEY, CDR2 SMNVEV (reference sequence). This CDR3 is built from 15 residues. Trimming took off 2 bases at V and 2 bases at J, with 11 bases between the two ends.

The chain employs TRBV14 and TRBJ2-3, with 8 bases aligning to TRBD2. V lost 4 bases, J lost 6 bases, and 6 bases stayed unmatched. The germline CDR1 and CDR2 sequences are SGHDN and FVKESK. The length of the CDR3 is 14 residues. CDR3 residues: CASSLSGSADTQYF. CDR3 sequence (DNA): TGTGCCAGCAGCCTAAGCGGGAGCGCGGATACGCAGTATTTT.

Written as DNA, the CDR3 is TGTGCCAGCAGCTCTGGGAGGGTTTACGGCTACACCTTC. This translates into CASSSGRVYGYTF. V usage is TRBV7-9 and J usage is TRBJ1-2; no reliable D call. CDR1 and CDR2 from the germline V gene are SEHNR and FQNEAQ (reference sequence). Trimming pared 4 bases from V and 8 bases from J, leaving 14 bases between. This CDR3 comprises 13 residues.

J is TRBJ1-4 and V is TRBV5-8, with 7 bases that match TRBD1. Germline values: CDR1 SGHTS, CDR2 YDEGEE. The CDR3 spans 17 residues. V was clipped by 2 bases and J by 4 bases; unmatched bases: 11. The CDR3 is CASSFGHNRGLNEKLFF. The CDR3 coding sequence is TGTGCCAGCAGCTTCGGACACAACAGGGGTCTTAATGAAAAACTGTTTTTT.